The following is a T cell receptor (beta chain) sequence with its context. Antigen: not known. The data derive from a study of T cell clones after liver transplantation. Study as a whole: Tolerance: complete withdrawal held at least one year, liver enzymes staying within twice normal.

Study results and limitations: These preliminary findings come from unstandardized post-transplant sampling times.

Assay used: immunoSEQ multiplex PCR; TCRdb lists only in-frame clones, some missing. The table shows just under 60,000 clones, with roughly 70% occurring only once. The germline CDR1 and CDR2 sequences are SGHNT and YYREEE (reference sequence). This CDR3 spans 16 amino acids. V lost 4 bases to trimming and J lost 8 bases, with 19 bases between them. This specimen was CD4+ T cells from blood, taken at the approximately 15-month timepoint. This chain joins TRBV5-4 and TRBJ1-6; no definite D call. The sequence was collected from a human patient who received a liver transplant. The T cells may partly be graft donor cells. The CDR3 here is CASSQTGGVIDSPLHF. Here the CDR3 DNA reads TGTGCCAGCAGCCAAACGGGCGGGGTTATTGATTCACCCCTCCACTTT.